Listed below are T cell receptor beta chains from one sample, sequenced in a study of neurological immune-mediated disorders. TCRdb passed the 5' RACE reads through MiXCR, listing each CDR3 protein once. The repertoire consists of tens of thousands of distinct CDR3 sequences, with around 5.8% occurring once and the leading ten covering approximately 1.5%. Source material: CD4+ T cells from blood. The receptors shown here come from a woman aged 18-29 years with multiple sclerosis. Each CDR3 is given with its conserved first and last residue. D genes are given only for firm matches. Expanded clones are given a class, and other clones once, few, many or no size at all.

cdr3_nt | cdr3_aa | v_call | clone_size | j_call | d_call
TGTGCCAGCAGTGAAGGGGCTAACTCCAGGGTGACCCAGTACTTC | CASSEGANSRVTQYF | TRBV6-1 | many | TRBJ2-5 | -
TGTGCCAGCTCACCACCCCTAGCGGGGCTAGCCTACAATGAGCAGTTCTTC | CASSPPLAGLAYNEQFF | TRBV18 | - | TRBJ2-1 | TRBD2
TGTGCCAGCAGCCAACCCGCCAGGCAGCCTTTACAGTACTTC | CASSQPARQPLQYF | TRBV14 | - | TRBJ2-5 | -
TGTGCCACGGGGGCATCTAGCTATGGCTACACCTTC | CATGASSYGYTF | TRBV10-3 | many | TRBJ1-2 | -
TGTGCCAGCACTCCGGGACCGAGTCCCCAGCATTTT | CASTPGPSPQHF | TRBV28 | many | TRBJ1-5 | -
TGTGCCAGCACCAAGGACAGGGGAAACACTGAAGCTTTCTTT | CASTKDRGNTEAFF | TRBV27 | many | TRBJ1-1 | TRBD1
TGTGCCAGCAGTGACGGGGGGGGTGAAAAACTGTTTTTT | CASSDGGGEKLFF | TRBV2 | many | TRBJ1-4 | -
TGCAGTGCTAGTGGGGTTTCCGGGGACATTCAGTACTTC | CSASGVSGDIQYF | TRBV20-1 | many | TRBJ2-4 | -
TGTGCCAGCAGCTCTGCAACACCACTTCAAGAGACCCAGTACTTC | CASSSATPLQETQYF | TRBV7-9 | many | TRBJ2-5 | -
TGTGCCAGTAGTATCGGACAGGGGGCAGGAGAGCAGTTCTTC | CASSIGQGAGEQFF | TRBV19 | few | TRBJ2-1 | TRBD1
TGTGCCATCAAACCATCGACCCCGCCGAACACTGAAGCTTTCTTT | CAIKPSTPPNTEAFF | TRBV10-3 | medium-sized | TRBJ1-1 | -
TGCAGTGCACTGGTGGGGACGTATGGCTACACCTTC | CSALVGTYGYTF | TRBV20-1 | many | TRBJ1-2 | -
TGTGCCAGCAGCTCTCGCGGGGACGAGCGGGGGAACACTGAAGCTTTCTTT | CASSSRGDERGNTEAFF | TRBV7-8 | many | TRBJ1-1 | -
TGTGCCAGCAGTTACCGGCAAATTAGCAATCAGCCCCAGCATTTT | CASSYRQISNQPQHF | TRBV6-5 | many | TRBJ1-5 | -
TGTGCCAGCAAGTTTCGGGGGATAAGCTCCTACGAGCAGTACTTC | CASKFRGISSYEQYF | TRBV5-6 | few | TRBJ2-7 | -
TGTGCCAGCAGCTTGGGCCAGCGGGAGACCCAGTACTTC | CASSLGQRETQYF | TRBV5-6 | few | TRBJ2-5 | -
TGTGCCAGCAGTTCGGATGGCAGGGGGCGTTTGGAGACCCAGTACTTC | CASSSDGRGRLETQYF | TRBV6-2/TRBV6-3 | - | TRBJ2-5 | TRBD1
TGCGCCAGCAGCGCACAGGCCCCCGGGGAGCTGTTTTTT | CASSAQAPGELFF | TRBV10-1 | many | TRBJ2-2 | -
TGCAGTGTTCCACTGGGTGGATGGGGGACCTCTGGAAACACCATATATTTT | CSVPLGGWGTSGNTIYF | TRBV20-1 | many | TRBJ1-3 | -
TGCGCCAGCAGCCAACGACAGGGTACCGATGAGCAGTTCTTC | CASSQRQGTDEQFF | TRBV5-1 | many | TRBJ2-1 | TRBD1
TGCGCCAGCAGCTTGGGTGGACAGGGGACCTACGAGCAGTACTTC | CASSLGGQGTYEQYF | TRBV5-1 | many | TRBJ2-7 | TRBD1
TGTGCCAGCAGTCCGACTGGCTACAATGAGCAGTTCTTC | CASSPTGYNEQFF | TRBV12-3/TRBV12-4 | few | TRBJ2-1 | -
TGTGCCAGCAGTTCACGCTCAGGGTTCACCGGGGAGCTGTTTTTT | CASSSRSGFTGELFF | TRBV6-6 | many | TRBJ2-2 | -
TGCAGTGCTTGTCTAGCGGGAGGTTACAATGAGCAGTTCTTC | CSACLAGGYNEQFF | TRBV20-1 | many | TRBJ2-1 | TRBD2